A single sample gave rise to the 25 T cell receptor beta chains below, sequenced in a study of CD8+ T cells in alopecia areata. Sequencing templates came from extracted RNA that was reverse transcribed into cDNA. Profiling relied on immunoSEQ multiplex PCR, and the TCRdb table lists in-frame clones only, not all of them. The repertoire holds about 200,000 clones, with 35% to 40% as singletons. Treatment meaning: oral pan-JAK inhibitor, 5-10 mg twice daily. Sample: CD4+ T cells sorted from blood, taken at approximately week 30, from a patient treated with tofacitinib. The source is a human donor with alopecia areata.

This clone was seen more than once but under ten times. The chain carries TRBV7-6 and TRBJ2-1, with 7 bases lining up with TRBD2. The germline gives CDR1 SGHVS, CDR2 FNYEAQ. The V segment lost 5 bases and the J segment 7 bases; nucleotides outside the gene matches: 11. The CDR3 extends over 15 amino acids. CDR3: CASSNQREVWNEQFF. As DNA, the CDR3 is TGTGCCAGCAGCAACCAGCGGGAAGTGTGGAATGAGCAGTTCTTC.

The sample holds one count of this clone. The chain links TRBV9 to TRBJ1-2; no clear D gene. The CDR3 is made up of 13 amino acids. Germline CDR1 reads SGDLS; CDR2 reads YYNGEE. V was trimmed by 3 bases and J by 4 bases, leaving 10 bases between them. CDR3 DNA sequence: TGTGCCAGCAGCGCAACCCTTTTCTATGGCTACACCTTC. Its translation is CASSATLFYGYTF.

V is TRBV9 and J is TRBJ2-7; D is uncertain. Trimming cost V 3 bases and J 2 bases, with 15 bases left between them. The CDR3 totals 15 residues. The V gene's germline CDR1 is SGDLS and CDR2 YYNGEE. Written as DNA, the CDR3 is TGTGCCAGCAGCGCCGGACCCACCTCGACCTACGAGCAGTACTTC. Its translation: CASSAGPTSTYEQYF.

This clone has a handful of counts. The rearrangement joins TRBV5-6 to TRBJ1-3, with TRBD1 identical over 7 bases. The CDR3 is made up of 13 amino acids. The junction had 2 bases not matched to a gene; V was cut back by 7 bases and J by 1 base. Germline assignment: CDR1 SGHDT and CDR2 YYEEEE. CDR3 in amino acids: CASQGVSGNTIYF. CDR3 DNA sequence: TGTGCCAGCCAGGGGGTTTCTGGAAACACCATATATTTT.

V and J are TRBV6-1 and TRBJ1-2, with TRBD1 identical over 10 bases. Germline-derived CDR1 and CDR2 are MNHNS and SASEGT. This CDR3 spans 13 amino acids. The V segment lost 6 bases and the J segment 6 bases; nucleotides outside the gene matches: 4. The CDR3 DNA is TGTGCCAGCAGCCCCGGGACAGGGGATGGCTACACCTTC. Translated: CASSPGTGDGYTF.

The chain recombines TRBV6-5 with TRBJ1-3; D is undetermined. There are 13 residues in the CDR3. V shed 5 bases and J shed 4 bases, with 9 bases lying between them. Germline V CDR1 and CDR2: MNHEY, SVGAGI. The CDR3 here is CASSRGGGNTIYF. The CDR3 region has the DNA TGTGCCAGCAGTCGGGGAGGGGGAAACACCATATATTTT.

This clone was picked up a small number of times. V gene TRBV19 combines with J gene TRBJ2-3; 8 bases agree with TRBD1. Germline V CDR1 and CDR2: LNHDA, SQIVND (reference sequence). The CDR3 consists of 15 residues. J gave up 2 bases and V 7 bases, and 8 bases lay outside the gene matches. The CDR3, as DNA: TGTGCCAGTATCCCAAACAGGGGGGCCACAGATACGCAGTATTTT. Translated, it gives CASIPNRGATDTQYF.

The sample holds a few counts of this clone. The chain carries TRBV5-1 and TRBJ2-1; D perhaps matches TRBD1 (6 bases). The V end lost 0 bases, the J end lost 7 bases, and 14 bases lay between the germline ends. Germline V gene lookup returns CDR1 SGHRS and CDR2 YFSETQ. The CDR3 extends over 15 amino acids. CDR3 nucleotides: TGCGCCAGCAGCTTGGGGCAGGGGAGTACGAATGAGCAGTTCTTC. It encodes CASSLGQGSTNEQFF. Full variable domain (outside the CDR3, taken from reference TRBV5-1 and TRBJ2-1): KAGVTQTPRYLIKTRGQQVTLSCSPISGHRSVSWYQQTPGQGLQFLFEYFSETQRNKGNFPGRFSGRQFSNSRSEMNVSTLELGDSALYLCASSLGQGSTNEQFFGPGTRLTVL.

This clone was counted between two and nine times. This chain links TRBV11-2 with TRBJ2-1, with TRBD2 identical over 11 bases. This CDR3 has 15 amino acids. CDR1 is SGHAT and CDR2 is FQNNGV in the germline V gene. V trimming: 4 bases; J trimming: 4 bases; junction bases outside the gene matches: 3. The CDR3 loop is CASSSGTSGYNEQFF. The CDR3, as DNA: TGTGCCAGCAGCTCCGGGACTAGCGGTTACAATGAGCAGTTCTTC.

This clone came up a few times. This chain uses TRBV4-2 with TRBJ1-6; no reliable D call. Germline-derived CDR1 and CDR2 are LGHNA and YNFKEQ. Trimming shortened V by 0 bases and J by 9 bases, and 12 bases separated the two germline ends. This CDR3 contains 15 residues. CDR3 in DNA: TGTGCCAGCAGCCAAGAAGGGTTGAGGATTTCACCCCTCCACTTT. Its protein product is CASSQEGLRISPLHF.

This clone was picked up a small number of times. This chain links TRBV7-9 with TRBJ2-3; a weak D match, TRBD1 (5 bases). The CDR3 sequence is 14 residues long. Germline loops: CDR1 SEHNR, CDR2 FQNEAQ (reference sequence). V was trimmed by 3 bases and J by 6 bases, leaving 13 bases between them. The CDR3: CASSFGQRHDTQYF. In DNA, the CDR3 is TGTGCCAGCAGCTTCGGACAACGACACGATACGCAGTATTTT.

The chain uses TRBV6-5 and TRBJ2-5, with D possibly matching TRBD2 (5 bases). This CDR3 region has 14 residues. Germline V gene data show CDR1 as MNHEY and CDR2 as SVGAGI. The V gene lost 7 bases and the J gene lost 3 bases, with 15 bases spanning the gap. The CDR3 nucleotides are TGTGCCAGCAATTTTAGAACCGGGGAAGAGACCCAGTACTTC. It is translated as CASNFRTGEETQYF.

This chain connects TRBV5-6 to TRBJ2-7, with 10 bases aligning to TRBD1. Trimming took 5 bases from V and 7 from J; bases not matched to a gene: 6. CDR1 SGHDT and CDR2 YYEEEE come from the germline V gene. The CDR3 consists of 13 residues. The CDR3, as DNA: TGTGCCAGCAGGGGACAGGGGACCGGGGAGCAGTACTTC. Translated, it gives CASRGQGTGEQYF.

In this sample, this clone turned up a few times. The chain has TRBV10-3 and TRBJ2-7; perhaps TRBD1 as D (6 bases). The CDR3 totals 14 residues. The V end was cut by 10 bases, the J end by 2 bases, with 18 bases between. The germline CDR1 and CDR2 sequences are ENHRY and SYGVKD. The chain's CDR3 is CATMGAVTPYEQYF. CDR3 nucleotide sequence: TGTGCCACTATGGGGGCAGTAACTCCCTACGAGCAGTACTTC.

In its sample, this clone was seen a few times. This chain joins TRBV4-1 and TRBJ2-1; 9 bases are a match to TRBD2. Trimming took 1 base from V and 4 from J; bases not matched to a gene: 2. Germline V CDR1 and CDR2: MGHRA, YSYEKL. The length of the CDR3 is 15 residues. The CDR3 sequence: CASSQGSGGYNEQFF. The CDR3, as DNA: TGCGCCAGCAGCCAAGGGAGCGGGGGGTACAATGAGCAGTTCTTC.

This clone has a handful of counts. The chain carries TRBV2 and TRBJ1-2, with D hard to call. In germline, CDR1 is SNHLY, CDR2 FYNNEI. V lost 5 bases, J lost 3 bases, and 10 bases lay in between. This CDR3 is 13 amino acids long. Written as DNA, the CDR3 is TGTGCCAGCAGTTTTGAGGCTTACTATGGCTACACCTTC. The encoded protein is CASSFEAYYGYTF.

The rearrangement uses TRBV9 and TRBJ2-5, with TRBD2 matching over 10 bases. The CDR3 is 15 residues long. Germline V gene data show CDR1 as SGDLS and CDR2 as YYNGEE. After removal of 4 bases from V and 3 bases from J, the junction contained 6 bases not matched to a gene. The CDR3 spells CASSLSGRAEETQYF. The CDR3 region has the DNA TGTGCCAGCAGCTTGAGCGGGAGGGCCGAAGAGACCCAGTACTTC. The complete variable domain, with remaining parts taken from reference TRBV9 and TRBJ2-5, reads DSGVTQTPKHLITATGQRVTLRCSPRSGDLSVYWYQQSLDQGLQFLIQYYNGEERAKGNILERFSAQQFPDLHSELNLSSLELGDSALYFCASSLSGRAEETQYFGPGTRLLVL.

This clone was counted between two and nine times. The gene calls are TRBV6-6 and TRBJ2-7; D is ambiguous. In germline, CDR1 is MNHNY, CDR2 SVGAGI (reference sequence). Trimming left V 4 bases short and J 7 bases short, with 17 bases between. The CDR3 covers 14 residues. CDR3 protein: CASSSLTKVDEQYF. The DNA for the CDR3 is TGTGCCAGCAGTTCTTTAACAAAGGTTGATGAGCAGTACTTC.

The gene calls are TRBV18 and TRBJ1-6, with D perhaps matching TRBD1 (5 bases). The CDR3 loop spans 16 amino acids. The germline gives CDR1 KGHSH, CDR2 LQKENI. V lost 2 bases and J lost 9, with 17 bases in between. The CDR3 DNA follows: TGTGCCAGCTCACCAAGGGGAGGCCAGGGCGGTTCACCCCTCCACTTT. It specifies CASSPRGGQGGSPLHF.

The V gene is TRBV5-1, the J gene TRBJ2-1; D remains ambiguous. Germline loops: CDR1 SGHRS, CDR2 YFSETQ. The CDR3 is 15 residues long. V was cut by 3 bases and J by 0 bases, with 10 bases left in between. The CDR3 region is CASSSTMSSYNEQFF. The CDR3 nucleotides read TGCGCCAGCAGCTCTACTATGAGCTCCTACAATGAGCAGTTCTTC.

The chain recombines TRBV9 with TRBJ2-1; D tentatively reads TRBD1 or TRBD2 (5 bases each). V gave up 1 base and J gave up 9 bases, with 20 bases separating them. This CDR3 spans 16 amino acids. The germline V gene has CDR1 SGDLS and CDR2 YYNGEE. The CDR3 sequence is CASSVLSSAGTGEQFF. DNA for the CDR3: TGTGCCAGCAGCGTACTCAGTTCGGCTGGGACGGGTGAGCAGTTCTTC.

The J gene is TRBJ1-1, the V gene TRBV6-1; tentatively, D is TRBD1 (5 bases). This CDR3 spans 14 amino acids. V lost 4 bases to trimming and J lost 0 bases, with 9 bases between them. The germline gives CDR1 MNHNS, CDR2 SASEGT. The CDR3 region is CASSGQFMNTEAFF. In DNA form, the CDR3 reads TGTGCCAGCAGTGGACAGTTTATGAACACTGAAGCTTTCTTT.

This clone has just one count. J is TRBJ1-1 and V is TRBV2; D is unresolved. CDR3 length: 15 amino acids. Germline-derived CDR1 and CDR2 are SNHLY and FYNNEI. Trimming left V 7 bases short and J 3 bases short, with 18 bases between. As DNA, the CDR3 is TGTGCCAGCACTGCGCAAGTAAGGCGCGACACTGAAGCTTTCTTT. It translates to CASTAQVRRDTEAFF.

This rearrangement joins TRBV5-1 to TRBJ2-2; TRBD2 matches at 7 bases. Unmatched junction bases numbered 8, after V lost 4 bases and J lost 5 bases. This CDR3 contains 15 residues. Germline V gene data show CDR1 as SGHRS and CDR2 as YFSETQ. CDR3 sequence (DNA): TGCGCCAGCAGCCCCGGACTAGTGGTAACCGGGGAGCTGTTTTTT. This sequence encodes CASSPGLVVTGELFF.

V and J are TRBV29-1 and TRBJ1-4; 9 bases line up with TRBD1. There are 15 residues in the CDR3. V shed 7 bases and J 7 bases; nucleotides not matched to a gene: 13. Germline-derived CDR1 and CDR2 are SQVTM and ANQGSEA. The CDR3 protein is CSASSGQGLLEKLFF. Here the CDR3 DNA reads TGCAGCGCCAGCTCGGGACAGGGTTTACTTGAAAAACTGTTTTTT.